This TCR beta chain was sequenced during a study of cytomegalovirus exposure and HLA in healthy donors. Study summary: Across 350 to 500 genotyped donors, roughly 85% landed in the Caucasian-associated ancestry cluster.

Vbeta (60) and Jbeta (13) primers were used in the PCR. Repertoires were generated with immunoSEQ multiplex PCR, while TCRdb's copy carries only in-frame clones and drops some. The sample shows around 180,000 clones, 87% of them seen only once. Study results and limitations: As confirmed in vitro, three CMV-associated chains were specific for CMV antigens. Presence/absence analyses supposed approximately even sequencing depth among donors.

The V segment lost 5 bases and the J segment 6 bases; nucleotides outside the gene matches: 6. This CDR3 comprises 16 residues. Germline CDR1 is SEHNR and CDR2 is FQNEAQ (reference sequence). As concerns this clone: Its antigen is not known.

The specimen was PBMCs. The sequence was obtained from a girl under two years old in good health and CMV-seronegative. The genes are TRBV7-9 and TRBJ2-2, with 13 bases fitting TRBD2. The CDR3 protein is CASSLTSGRRAGELFF. The CDR3 bases are TGTGCCAGCAGCCTGACTAGCGGGAGGAGGGCCGGGGAGCTGTTTTTT.